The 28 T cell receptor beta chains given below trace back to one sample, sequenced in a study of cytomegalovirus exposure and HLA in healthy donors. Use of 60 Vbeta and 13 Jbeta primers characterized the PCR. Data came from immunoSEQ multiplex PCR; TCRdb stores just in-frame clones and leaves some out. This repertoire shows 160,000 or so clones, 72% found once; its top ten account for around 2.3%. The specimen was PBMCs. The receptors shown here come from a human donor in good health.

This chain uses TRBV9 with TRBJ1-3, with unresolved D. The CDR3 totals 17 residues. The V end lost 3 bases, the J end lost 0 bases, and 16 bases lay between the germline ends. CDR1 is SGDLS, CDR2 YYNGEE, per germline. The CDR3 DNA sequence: TGTGCCAGCAGCGGGTACCCCGAGACAAACTCTGGAAACACCATATATTTT. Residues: CASSGYPETNSGNTIYF.

CDR3 nucleotide sequence: TGTGCCAGCAGCTTGGATGGGTCGGGCGGGTTACTGTATGGCTACACCTTC. It is translated as CASSLDGSGGLLYGYTF. The rearrangement joins TRBV5-6 to TRBJ1-2, with unresolved D. The V end lost 0 bases, the J end lost 5 bases, and 20 bases lay between the germline ends. The germline V gene has CDR1 SGHDT and CDR2 YYEEEE. CDR3 length: 17 amino acids.

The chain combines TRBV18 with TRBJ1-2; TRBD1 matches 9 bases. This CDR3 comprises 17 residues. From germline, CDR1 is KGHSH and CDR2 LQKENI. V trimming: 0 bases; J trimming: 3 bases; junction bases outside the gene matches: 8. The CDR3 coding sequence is TGTGCCAGCTCACCACCAACTCTGAGACAGGGGGACTATGGCTACACCTTC. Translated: CASSPPTLRQGDYGYTF.

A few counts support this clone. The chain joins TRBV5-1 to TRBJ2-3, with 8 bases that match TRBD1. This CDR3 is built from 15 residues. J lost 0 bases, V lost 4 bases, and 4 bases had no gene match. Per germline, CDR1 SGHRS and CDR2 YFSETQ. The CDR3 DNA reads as TGCGCCAGCAGCAGAGGACAGGGAAGCACAGATACGCAGTATTTT. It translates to CASSRGQGSTDTQYF.

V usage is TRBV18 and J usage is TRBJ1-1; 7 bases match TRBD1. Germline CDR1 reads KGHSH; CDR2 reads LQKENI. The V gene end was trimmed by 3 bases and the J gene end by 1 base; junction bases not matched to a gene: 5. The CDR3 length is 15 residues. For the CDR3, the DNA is TGTGCCAGCTCACCCCGGGCAGGGGGGAACACTGAAGCTTTCTTT. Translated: CASSPRAGGNTEAFF.

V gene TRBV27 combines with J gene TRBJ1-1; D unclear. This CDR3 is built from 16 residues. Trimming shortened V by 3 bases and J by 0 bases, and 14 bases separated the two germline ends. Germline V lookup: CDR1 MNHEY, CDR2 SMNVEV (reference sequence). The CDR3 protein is CASSLSFAQVNTEAFF. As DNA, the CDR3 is TGTGCCAGCAGTTTGTCCTTTGCCCAGGTGAACACTGAAGCTTTCTTT.

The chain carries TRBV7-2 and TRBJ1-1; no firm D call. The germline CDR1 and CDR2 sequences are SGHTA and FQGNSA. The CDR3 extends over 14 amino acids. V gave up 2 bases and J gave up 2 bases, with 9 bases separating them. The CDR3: CASSLIPTNTEAFF. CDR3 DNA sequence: TGTGCCAGCAGCTTAATCCCCACAAACACTGAAGCTTTCTTT. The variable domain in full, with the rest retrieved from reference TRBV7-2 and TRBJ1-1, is GAGVSQSPSNKVTEKGKDVELRCDPISGHTALYWYRQSLGQGLEFLIYFQGNSAPDKSGLPSDRFSAERTGGSVSTLTIQRTQQEDSAVYLCASSLIPTNTEAFFGQGTRLTVV.

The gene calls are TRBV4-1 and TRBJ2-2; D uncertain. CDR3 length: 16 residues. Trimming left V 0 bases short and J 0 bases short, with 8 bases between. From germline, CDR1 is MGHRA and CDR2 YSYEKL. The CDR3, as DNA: TGCGCCAGCAGCCAAGATCTAACCGCGAACACCGGGGAGCTGTTTTTT. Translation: CASSQDLTANTGELFF.

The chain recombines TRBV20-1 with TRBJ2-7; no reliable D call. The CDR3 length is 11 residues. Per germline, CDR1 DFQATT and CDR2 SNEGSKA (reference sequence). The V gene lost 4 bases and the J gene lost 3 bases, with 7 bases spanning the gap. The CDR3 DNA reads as TGCAGTGCTATTAGCAGCTACGAGCAGTACTTC. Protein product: CSAISSYEQYF.

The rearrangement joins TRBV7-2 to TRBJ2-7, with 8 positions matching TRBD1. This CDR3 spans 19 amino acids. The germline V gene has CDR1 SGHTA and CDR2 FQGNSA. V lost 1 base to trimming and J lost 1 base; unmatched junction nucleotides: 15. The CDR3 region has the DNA TGTGCCAGCAGCTTAGGCGTCGGCAGGGGGCCCGCCTTATCCTACGAGCAGTACTTC. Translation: CASSLGVGRGPALSYEQYF.

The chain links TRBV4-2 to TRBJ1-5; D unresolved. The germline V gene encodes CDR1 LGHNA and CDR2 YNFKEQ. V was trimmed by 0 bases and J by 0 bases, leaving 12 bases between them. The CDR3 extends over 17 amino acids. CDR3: CASSQEGLTDSNQPQHF. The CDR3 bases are TGTGCCAGCAGCCAAGAGGGTTTAACAGATAGCAATCAGCCCCAGCATTTT.

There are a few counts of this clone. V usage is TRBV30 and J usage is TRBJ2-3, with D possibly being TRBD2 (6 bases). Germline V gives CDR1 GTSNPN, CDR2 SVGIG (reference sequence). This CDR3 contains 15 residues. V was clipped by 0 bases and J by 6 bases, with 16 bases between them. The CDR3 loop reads CAWSVGRGGGDTQYF. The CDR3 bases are TGTGCCTGGAGTGTTGGGCGGGGTGGAGGGGATACGCAGTATTTT.

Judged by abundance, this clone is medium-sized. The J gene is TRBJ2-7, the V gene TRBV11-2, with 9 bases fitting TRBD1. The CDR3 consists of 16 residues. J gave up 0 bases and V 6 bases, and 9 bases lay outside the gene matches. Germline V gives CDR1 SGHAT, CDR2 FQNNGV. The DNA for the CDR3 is TGTGCCAGCAGTTTCGAACAGGGGGCCTACTCCTACGAGCAGTACTTC. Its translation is CASSFEQGAYSYEQYF.

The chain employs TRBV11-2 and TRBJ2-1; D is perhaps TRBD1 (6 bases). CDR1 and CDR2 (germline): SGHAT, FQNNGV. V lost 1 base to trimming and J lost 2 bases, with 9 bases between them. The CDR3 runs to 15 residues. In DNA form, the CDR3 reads TGTGCCAGCAGCTTAGGGGGGCCCCCCTACAATGAGCAGTTCTTC. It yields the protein CASSLGGPPYNEQFF. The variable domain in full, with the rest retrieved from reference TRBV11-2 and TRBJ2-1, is EAGVAQSPRYKIIEKRQSVAFWCNPISGHATLYWYQQILGQGPKLLIQFQNNGVVDDSQLPKDRFSAERLKGVDSTLKIQPAKLEDSAVYLCASSLGGPPYNEQFFGPGTRLTVL.

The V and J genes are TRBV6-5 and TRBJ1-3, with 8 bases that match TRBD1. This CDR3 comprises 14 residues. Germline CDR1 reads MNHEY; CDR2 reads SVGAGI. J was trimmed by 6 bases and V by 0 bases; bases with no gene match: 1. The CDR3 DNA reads TGTGCCAGCAGTTACTCTCAGGGGGCAAACACCATATATTTT. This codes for CASSYSQGANTIYF.

The CDR3: CASSYSTGGLDYEQYF. The DNA of the CDR3 is TGTGCCAGCAGTTACTCTACAGGGGGACTGGACTACGAGCAGTACTTC. The rearrangement joins TRBV6-5 to TRBJ2-7; 8 bases line up with TRBD1. Germline loops: CDR1 MNHEY, CDR2 SVGAGI. The CDR3 totals 16 residues. V was clipped by 0 bases and J by 3 bases; unmatched bases: 7.

Here the CDR3 reads CASSPIGTEAFF. The CDR3 nucleotides are TGTGCCAGCAGCCCTATTGGCACTGAAGCTTTCTTT. V usage is TRBV7-9 and J usage is TRBJ1-1; D gene uncertain. In germline, CDR1 is SEHNR, CDR2 FQNEAQ (reference sequence). The CDR3 spans 12 residues. Trimming shortened V by 5 bases and J by 4 bases, and 8 bases separated the two germline ends.

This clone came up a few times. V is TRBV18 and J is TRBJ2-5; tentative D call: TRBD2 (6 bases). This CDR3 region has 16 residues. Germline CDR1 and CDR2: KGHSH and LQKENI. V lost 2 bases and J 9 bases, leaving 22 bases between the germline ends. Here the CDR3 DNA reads TGTGCCAGCTCACCATGGAGGGACCTAGGTAGTGGGTCCCAGTACTTC. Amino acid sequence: CASSPWRDLGSGSQYF.

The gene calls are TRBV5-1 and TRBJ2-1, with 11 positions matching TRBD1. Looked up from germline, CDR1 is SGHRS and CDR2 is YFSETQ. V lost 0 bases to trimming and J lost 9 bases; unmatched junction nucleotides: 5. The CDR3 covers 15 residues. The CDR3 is CASSLEGQGAGEQFF. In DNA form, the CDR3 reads TGCGCCAGCAGCTTGGAAGGACAGGGGGCAGGTGAGCAGTTCTTC.

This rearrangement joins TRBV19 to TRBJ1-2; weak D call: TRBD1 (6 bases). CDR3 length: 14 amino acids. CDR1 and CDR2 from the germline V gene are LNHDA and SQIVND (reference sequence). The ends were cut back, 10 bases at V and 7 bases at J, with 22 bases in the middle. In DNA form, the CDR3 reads TGTGCCACCCGGGACACTATCGGAATCTCTGGCTACACCTTC. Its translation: CATRDTIGISGYTF. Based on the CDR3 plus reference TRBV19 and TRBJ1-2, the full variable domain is DGGITQSPKYLFRKEGQNVTLSCEQNLNHDAMYWYRQDPGQGLRLIYYSQIVNDFQKGDIAEGYSVSREKKESFPLTVTSAQKNPTAFYLCATRDTIGISGYTFGSGTRLTVV.

This CDR3 reads CASSGLTRDTEAFF. The DNA for the CDR3 is TGTGCCAGCAGCGGATTAACACGGGACACTGAAGCTTTCTTT. The chain recombines TRBV5-5 with TRBJ1-1, with unresolved D. V lost 4 bases, J lost 3 bases, and 13 bases lay in between. CDR1 SGHKS and CDR2 YYEKEE come from the germline V gene (reference sequence). The CDR3 extends over 14 amino acids.

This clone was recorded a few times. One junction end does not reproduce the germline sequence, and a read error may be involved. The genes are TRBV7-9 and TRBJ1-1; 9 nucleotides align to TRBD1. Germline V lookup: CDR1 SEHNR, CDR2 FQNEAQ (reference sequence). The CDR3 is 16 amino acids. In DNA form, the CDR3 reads TGTTCCAGCGAAAACCGTGGGGCGGACAGGGGAACTGAAGCTTTCTTT. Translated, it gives CSSENRGADRGTEAFF.

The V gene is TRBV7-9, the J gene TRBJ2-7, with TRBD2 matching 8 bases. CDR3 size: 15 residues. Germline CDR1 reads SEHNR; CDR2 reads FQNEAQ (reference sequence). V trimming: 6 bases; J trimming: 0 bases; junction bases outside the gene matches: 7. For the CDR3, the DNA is TGTGCCAGCAGTCTGAGCGGGGGCAGCTCCTACGAGCAGTACTTC. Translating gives CASSLSGGSSYEQYF.

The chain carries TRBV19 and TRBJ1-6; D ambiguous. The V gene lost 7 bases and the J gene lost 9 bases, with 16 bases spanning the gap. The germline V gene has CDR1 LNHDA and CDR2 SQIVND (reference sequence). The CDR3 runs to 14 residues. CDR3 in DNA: TGTGCCAGTACGTGGGGAGAGGGCGCTTCACCCCTCCACTTT. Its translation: CASTWGEGASPLHF.

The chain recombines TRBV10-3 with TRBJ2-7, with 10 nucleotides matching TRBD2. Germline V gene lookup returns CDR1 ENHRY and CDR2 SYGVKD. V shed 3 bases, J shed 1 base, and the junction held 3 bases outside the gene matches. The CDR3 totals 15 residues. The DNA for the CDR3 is TGTGCCATCAGTGATAGCGGGGGGTCATCCTACGAGCAGTACTTC. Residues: CAISDSGGSSYEQYF.

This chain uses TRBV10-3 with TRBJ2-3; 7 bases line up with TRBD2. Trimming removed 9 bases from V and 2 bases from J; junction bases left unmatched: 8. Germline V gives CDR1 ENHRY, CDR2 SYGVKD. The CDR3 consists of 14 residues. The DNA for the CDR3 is TGTGCCATTTCCGGGGGGACGCTCACAGATACGCAGTATTTT. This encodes CAISGGTLTDTQYF.

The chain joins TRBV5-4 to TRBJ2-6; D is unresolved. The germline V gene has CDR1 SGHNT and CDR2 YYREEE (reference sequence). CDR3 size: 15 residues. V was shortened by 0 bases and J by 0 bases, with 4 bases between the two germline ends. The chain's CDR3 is CASSLVYSGANVLTF. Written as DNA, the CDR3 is TGTGCCAGCAGCTTGGTTTACTCTGGGGCCAACGTCCTGACTTTC.

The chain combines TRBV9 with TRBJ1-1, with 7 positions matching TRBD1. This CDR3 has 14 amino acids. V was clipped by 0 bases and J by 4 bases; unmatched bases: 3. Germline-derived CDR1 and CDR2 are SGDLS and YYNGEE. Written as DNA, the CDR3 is TGTGCCAGCAGCGTAGGAGGGGGCGGCACTGAAGCTTTCTTT. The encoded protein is CASSVGGGGTEAFF.